This entry features one T cell receptor beta chain sequence. Its antigen remains unidentified. PCR was performed using 60 Vbeta and 13 Jbeta primers. Using immunoSEQ multiplex PCR, the repertoire was profiled, and TCRdb retains in-frame clones only, with some absent. The sample holds 120,000 to 150,000 clones; 75% to 80% are singletons and the top ten take under 4.5%. The data stem from a study of cytomegalovirus exposure and HLA in healthy donors. Study-wide results and caveats: CMV serostatus was the sole immune exposure data available.

Sequenced material: PBMCs. The sequence derives from a man aged 18 to 29 in good health and CMV-seronegative.

CDR3 DNA: TGTGCCAGCAGCTCGGGACTAGCGGGGTCTGGGGCCAACGTCCTGACTTTC. Translation: CASSSGLAGSGANVLTF. The chain couples TRBV11-2 to TRBJ2-6, with TRBD2 identical over 13 bases. The V gene's germline CDR1 is SGHAT and CDR2 FQNNGV. Unmatched junction bases numbered 1, after V lost 4 bases and J lost 1 base. The CDR3 consists of 17 residues.